The subject of this entry is one TCR beta chain. No antigen is known for it. The CDR3 extends over 15 amino acids. The V and J ends lost 3 bases and 9 bases, in that order; junction bases with no gene match: 8. Looked up from germline, CDR1 is SGHTA and CDR2 is FQGNSA. These data originate in a study of PD-1 blockade in classical Hodgkin lymphoma. General study results and limits: Underlying causes for the observed repertoire differences were not defined, possibly disease activity or prior therapy. At C4D1, TCR diversity had climbed significantly for CD4+ cells, though not for CD8+ cells. Complete responders possessed baseline diversity comparable to newly diagnosed patients.

Relapse after autologous stem cell transplantation occurred in every patient, and brentuximab vedotin exposure varied. The method was immunoSEQ multiplex PCR; TCRdb's version includes in-frame clones alone and lacks a portion of them. The data contain roughly 50,000 clones, 80% of them singletons. J is TRBJ2-7 and V is TRBV7-2; 13 bases map to TRBD2. Material: peripheral blood mononuclear cells (PBMCs), obtained before the second cycle of nivolumab. The origin of this receptor is a human donor with classical Hodgkin lymphoma. The CDR3 DNA sequence: TGTGCCAGCAGCTTCCGGGTACTAGCGGGAGGGCGGCAGTACTTC. It encodes CASSFRVLAGGRQYF.